Shown below are 20 T cell receptor beta chains from a single sample sequenced in a study of blood T cell repertoires in COVID-19. Profiling relied on immunoSEQ multiplex PCR, and the TCRdb table lists in-frame clones only, not all of them. Altogether 250,000 or so clones are present, roughly nine tenths being singletons, with the ten largest covering approximately 4.6%. The sequencing sample was made of peripheral blood. These receptors came from a woman aged 40 to 55 who had recovered from COVID-19.

The V call is TRBV5-1, the J call TRBJ1-1; D possibly corresponds to TRBD1 (5 bases). The V gene's germline CDR1 is SGHRS and CDR2 YFSETQ. This CDR3 is 14 amino acids long. V lost 6 bases to trimming and J lost 4 bases, with 16 bases between them. Here the CDR3 reads CASKERQGGTEAFF. CDR3 sequence (DNA): TGCGCCAGCAAGGAAAGGCAGGGAGGCACTGAAGCTTTCTTT. Using reference TRBV5-1 and TRBJ1-1 for the parts outside the CDR3, the full variable domain is KAGVTQTPRYLIKTRGQQVTLSCSPISGHRSVSWYQQTPGQGLQFLFEYFSETQRNKGNFPGRFSGRQFSNSRSEMNVSTLELGDSALYLCASKERQGGTEAFFGQGTRLTVV.

About this clone: The sample has other DNA sequences that encode this CDR3 too. The J gene is TRBJ2-1, the V gene TRBV6-5; D possibly corresponds to TRBD1 (5 bases). V lost 6 bases, J lost 5 bases, and 5 bases lay in between. CDR3 length: 11 amino acids. Looked up from germline, CDR1 is MNHEY and CDR2 is SVGAGI. CDR3 sequence reads: CASSRDNEQFF. The CDR3 DNA follows: TGTGCCAGCAGCAGGGACAATGAGCAGTTCTTC.

This clone was seen a handful of times. The J gene is TRBJ2-7, the V gene TRBV5-1, with 8 nucleotides matching TRBD2. V shed 4 bases and J 5 bases; nucleotides not matched to a gene: 2. Germline CDR1 reads SGHRS; CDR2 reads YFSETQ. This CDR3 comprises 12 residues. The CDR3 spells CASSREGDEQYF. In DNA form, the CDR3 reads TGCGCCAGCAGCCGGGAGGGGGACGAGCAGTACTTC.

The CDR3 bases are TGTGCCAGCAGTTACCAGGTGGGACAGGGTTACAATGAGCAGTTCTTC. Amino acids: CASSYQVGQGYNEQFF. The chain uses TRBV6-5 and TRBJ2-1, with 9 bases lining up with TRBD1. Germline V gene lookup returns CDR1 MNHEY and CDR2 SVGAGI. V gave up 2 bases and J gave up 4 bases; unmatched junction bases: 6. The CDR3 is 16 residues long.

This clone showed up just once. This chain joins TRBV6-5 and TRBJ2-5; 10 nucleotides agree with TRBD2. V dropped 8 bases and J dropped 2; count of bases not matched to a gene: 8. There are 15 residues in the CDR3. Germline V gene lookup returns CDR1 MNHEY and CDR2 SVGAGI. The CDR3 is CASRISLAGQETQYF. In nucleotides, the CDR3 is TGTGCCAGCCGTATTTCACTAGCGGGGCAAGAGACCCAGTACTTC.

This clone was seen a few times. This sample also contains other DNA sequences that code for the same CDR3. The chain links TRBV7-9 to TRBJ2-7, with D maybe TRBD1 (6 bases). Germline CDR1 and CDR2: SEHNR and FQNEAQ (reference sequence). V lost 4 bases, J lost 4 bases, and 8 bases lay in between. CDR3 size: 12 residues. The CDR3 DNA sequence: TGTGCCAGCAGCTCACAGGGTTACGAGCAGTACTTC. This translates into CASSSQGYEQYF.

In its sample, this clone was seen a few times. The V gene is TRBV4-1, the J gene TRBJ2-7; D remains unclear. Trimming cost V 0 bases and J 6 bases, with 12 bases left between them. Per the germline V gene, CDR1 is MGHRA and CDR2 is YSYEKL. The CDR3 is 14 residues long. The CDR3 nucleotides read TGCGCCAGCAGCCAAGACGCAGTCAGTCCCGAGCAGTACTTC. The encoded protein is CASSQDAVSPEQYF.

V usage is TRBV27 and J usage is TRBJ2-2; 14 bases line up with TRBD2. The CDR3 has 18 amino acids. The V gene end was trimmed by 5 bases and the J gene end by 5 bases; junction bases not matched to a gene: 10. Germline-derived CDR1 and CDR2 are MNHEY and SMNVEV (reference sequence). The CDR3 DNA is TGTGCCAGCAGTCCCGGACTAGCGGGAGGCCCCCAGACCGGGGAGCTGTTTTTT. Protein sequence: CASSPGLAGGPQTGELFF.

This sequence joins TRBV6-5 and TRBJ2-1; D perhaps matches TRBD2 (5 bases). From germline, CDR1 is MNHEY and CDR2 SVGAGI. The V gene lost 11 bases and the J gene lost 8 bases, with 16 bases spanning the gap. The CDR3 sequence is 12 residues long. The CDR3 protein is CAAVRSGDEQFF. The CDR3 nucleotides read TGTGCCGCCGTTCGGAGCGGCGATGAGCAGTTCTTC.

The chain combines TRBV7-6 with TRBJ2-3; TRBD2 matches at 12 bases. The CDR3 runs to 16 residues. In germline, CDR1 is SGHVS, CDR2 FNYEAQ. V trimming: 3 bases; J trimming: 5 bases; junction bases outside the gene matches: 6. The CDR3 sequence is CASSLPSGGAVDTQYF. In nucleotides, the CDR3 is TGTGCCAGCAGCTTGCCTAGCGGGGGGGCGGTAGATACGCAGTATTTT.

The chain uses TRBV7-7 and TRBJ2-1; maybe TRBD2 (6 bases). V shed 2 bases and J shed 8 bases, with 16 bases lying between them. The germline V gene encodes CDR1 SSHAT and CDR2 FNYEAQ (reference sequence). The CDR3 runs to 15 residues. In DNA form, the CDR3 reads TGTGCCAGCAGCTTAATCGGGAGTGGGGTGGATGAGCAGTTCTTC. Protein sequence: CASSLIGSGVDEQFF.

The chain is built from TRBV7-2 and TRBJ1-5; D uncertain. V shed 1 base and J shed 6 bases, with 13 bases lying between them. This CDR3 has 15 amino acids. CDR1 and CDR2 (germline): SGHTA, FQGNSA. The CDR3 sequence is CASSLGIENRQPQHF. In DNA form, the CDR3 reads TGTGCCAGCAGCTTAGGTATTGAGAATCGTCAGCCCCAGCATTTT.

This chain uses TRBV4-3 with TRBJ2-5; possible D gene TRBD2, 5 bases. Germline CDR1 and CDR2: LGHNA and YSLEER. CDR3 length equals 18 residues. Trimming stripped 1 base from V and 5 bases from J, with 23 bases between. The CDR3 nucleotides are TGCGCCAGCAGCCAAGGCCGAGGCCGCGCGGCGTCGGGGGAGACCCAGTACTTC. This encodes CASSQGRGRAASGETQYF.

This clone was seen only a few times. This chain uses TRBV30 with TRBJ2-7, with D possibly matching TRBD2 (5 bases). Trimming cost V 4 bases and J 3 bases, with 10 bases left between them. CDR1 and CDR2 from the germline V gene are GTSNPN and SVGIG (reference sequence). CDR3 length equals 12 residues. As DNA, the CDR3 is TGTGCCTGGAATACGGACTTCTACGAGCAGTACTTC. Translated, it gives CAWNTDFYEQYF.

The chain recombines TRBV10-3 with TRBJ2-4; a possible D gene is TRBD2 (5 bases). V lost 4 bases and J 12 bases, leaving 16 bases between the germline ends. CDR3 size: 13 residues. Germline-derived CDR1 and CDR2 are ENHRY and SYGVKD. The DNA of the CDR3 is TGTGCCATCAGTGCTGCCGAGGGTATATATCAGTACTTC. This translates into CAISAAEGIYQYF.

This chain links TRBV6-4 with TRBJ1-6; tentatively, D is TRBD1 (6 bases). In germline, CDR1 is MRHNA, CDR2 SNTAGT. The CDR3 contains 13 residues. Trimming took 5 bases from V and 7 from J, leaving 9 bases between them. CDR3 DNA sequence: TGTGCCAGCAGTTGGACAGCGAATTCACCCCTCCACTTT. Translated, it gives CASSWTANSPLHF.

The gene calls are TRBV30 and TRBJ1-3; weak D call: TRBD1 (5 bases). V was clipped by 3 bases and J by 0 bases, with 12 bases between them. The CDR3 covers 15 residues. Germline V gives CDR1 GTSNPN, CDR2 SVGIG (reference sequence). The CDR3 sequence: CAWRTALFSGNTIYF. Here the CDR3 DNA reads TGTGCCTGGAGGACAGCTTTATTCTCTGGAAACACCATATATTTT.

The chain employs TRBV24-1 and TRBJ2-5, with D maybe TRBD2 (7 bases). Germline CDR1 is KGHDR and CDR2 is SFDVKD. This CDR3 is built from 13 residues. With 9 bases removed from V and 1 base from J, the gap between germline ends came to 11 bases. CDR3 in DNA: TGTGCCACCCGAGGGGGGGGCCAAGAGACCCAGTACTTC. It is translated as CATRGGGQETQYF.

The chain recombines TRBV21-1 with TRBJ2-7; TRBD1, the table's D call, was not compared with the DNA. TRBV21-1 is designated a pseudogene. The CDR3 is 14 amino acids. For the CDR3, the DNA is TGTGCCAGCAGCATCCGGGACAGGGTCTACGAGCAGTACTTC. It translates to CASSIRDRVYEQYF.

J is TRBJ2-2 and V is TRBV7-8; 12 bases agree with TRBD2. Losses at the gene ends were 3 bases for V and 7 bases for J; bases not matched to a gene: 12. The CDR3 is 18 residues long. The V gene's germline CDR1 is SGHVS and CDR2 FQNEAQ. The CDR3 sequence is CASSFLGLAGILGGELFF. As DNA, the CDR3 is TGTGCCAGCAGCTTCCTCGGACTAGCGGGAATTTTGGGCGGGGAGCTGTTTTTT.